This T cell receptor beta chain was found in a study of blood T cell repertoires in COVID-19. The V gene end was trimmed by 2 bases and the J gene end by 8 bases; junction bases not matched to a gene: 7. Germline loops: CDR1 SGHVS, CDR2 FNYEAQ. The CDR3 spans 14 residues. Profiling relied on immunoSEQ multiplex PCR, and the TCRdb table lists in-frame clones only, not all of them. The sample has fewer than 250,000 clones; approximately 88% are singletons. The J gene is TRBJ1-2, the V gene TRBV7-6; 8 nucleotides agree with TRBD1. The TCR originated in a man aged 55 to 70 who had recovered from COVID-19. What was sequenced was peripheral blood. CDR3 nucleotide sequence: TGTGCCAGCAGCTTACGGCAGGGGGCTCAGGGCTACACCTTC. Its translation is CASSLRQGAQGYTF.